The clone carrying this T cell receptor (beta chain) was found a few times. TRAV- and TRBV-specific primers primed first-strand cDNA, covering alpha and beta chains. Amplification, which lasted approximately 20 PCR cycles, used a constant-region primer and V-primer adapter to amplify TCRs. The mRNA which had been isolated was amplified by in vitro transcription. A single record per CDR3 protein comes from TCRdb applying MiXCR to the reads. Of 6,500 to 8,500 distinct CDR3 sequences detected, about 53% appear once; the ten largest clones hold 9.5% to 15%. This entry comes from a study of low-dose radiotherapy and immunotherapy resistance in tumors. Turning to the study itself: Cohort 1 received 0.5 Gy per fraction every 2 weeks, totaling 6.5 Gy. Intravenous ipilimumab 1 mg/kg every six weeks was given with nivolumab 240 mg every two weeks.

The receptor was isolated from a human donor with advanced metastatic prostate, ovarian, gallbladder or colorectal cancer (not recorded which). This table probably holds off-target reads from a library built for another chain.

CDR3: CATSRDWDGTEAFF. In nucleotides, the CDR3 is TGTGCCACCAGCAGAGATTGGGACGGCACTGAAGCTTTCTTT. The rearrangement joins TRBV15 to TRBJ1-1; D is perhaps TRBD1 (5 bases). The CDR3 contains 14 residues. Germline CDR1 LNHNV, CDR2 YYDKDF (reference sequence). Trimming took off 0 bases at V and 4 bases at J, with 9 bases between the two ends.